This TCR beta chain stems from a study of a mutant IDH1 vaccine in newly diagnosed glioma. Across the study: A roughly 60% male, approximately 38% female split and a mean age of approximately 38 years characterized treated patients. Receipt of radiotherapy, temozolomide, or both preceded the study, and most received both.

Time point noted: baseline, week 1 (first vaccination visit). The treatment was: pre-vaccination baseline after standard-of-care therapy. Astrocytomas that were new, WHO grade 3 or 4, IDH1-mutant and ATRX-lost were present in the donors. Worth noting for this clone: Its antigen remains unidentified.

Germline-derived CDR1 and CDR2 are MRHNA and SNTAGT. This CDR3 has 13 amino acids. V shed 2 bases and J shed 1 base, with 5 bases lying between them. Generated by immunoSEQ multiplex PCR, the TCRdb table keeps only in-frame clones and is missing some. Here the sample spans around 92,000 clones, roughly 80% being singletons. General study findings and limits: Pseudoprogression showed no apparent link to changes in top peripheral T cell clonotypes.

The V and J genes are TRBV6-4 and TRBJ1-1; D unclear. Sample: PBMCs, taken from a glioma patient treated with radiotherapy, temozolomide or both. The receptor was isolated from a woman aged 45-65 years with glioma. The CDR3 protein is CASSDEENTEAFF. CDR3 DNA sequence: TGTGCCAGCAGTGACGAGGAGAACACTGAAGCTTTCTTT.